A single sample gave rise to the 30 T cell receptor beta chains below, sequenced in a study of blood T cell repertoires in COVID-19. TCRdb keeps only in-frame clones here, not all; method: immunoSEQ multiplex PCR. The sample holds roughly 120,000 clones, approximately 80% seen once. The sample comprised peripheral blood. These receptors were taken from a woman aged 80 or older with active or convalescent COVID-19.

This chain links TRBV2 with TRBJ1-6; D is possibly TRBD1 (5 bases). Per the germline V gene, CDR1 is SNHLY and CDR2 is FYNNEI. The CDR3 is 14 residues long. The V end lost 6 bases, the J end lost 9 bases, and 15 bases lay between the germline ends. The CDR3 loop is CASRRGVGGSPLHF. CDR3 in DNA: TGTGCCAGCAGGAGAGGAGTCGGGGGTTCACCCCTCCACTTT.

This chain connects TRBV5-4 to TRBJ2-3; 10 bases match TRBD2. This CDR3 spans 16 amino acids. The V gene end was trimmed by 4 bases and the J gene end by 0 bases; junction bases not matched to a gene: 5. Germline V gene sequence: CDR1 SGHNT, CDR2 YYREEE (reference sequence). Here the CDR3 DNA reads TGTGCCAGCAGCGGCGGACTAGCGGCTAGCACAGATACGCAGTATTTT. Translating gives CASSGGLAASTDTQYF.

V usage is TRBV11-1 and J usage is TRBJ1-6; no reliable D call. The CDR3 is 15 residues long. V was trimmed by 1 base and J by 10 bases, leaving 14 bases between them. The germline V gene encodes CDR1 SGHAT and CDR2 FQDESV (reference sequence). CDR3 nucleotide sequence: TGTGCCAGCAGCTTAGAGTCCGGGGTTGGATCACCCCTCCACTTT. Amino acid sequence: CASSLESGVGSPLHF.

The rearrangement uses TRBV27 and TRBJ1-5, with D perhaps TRBD1 (6 bases). The CDR3 spans 18 residues. Germline loops: CDR1 MNHEY, CDR2 SMNVEV (reference sequence). V was pared by 3 bases and J by 0 bases, with 18 bases between. CDR3 protein: CASSFSRQGSYSNQPQHF. The CDR3 DNA sequence: TGTGCCAGCAGTTTTAGTCGGCAGGGGTCTTATAGCAATCAGCCCCAGCATTTT.

This clone has a handful of counts. The J gene is TRBJ2-5, the V gene TRBV18; weak D call: TRBD1 (6 bases). With 7 bases removed from V and 4 bases from J, the gap between germline ends came to 13 bases. The germline gives CDR1 KGHSH, CDR2 LQKENI. The CDR3 contains 13 residues. CDR3 nucleotides: TGTGCCAGCTTTCCGGACAGTCGAGAGACCCAGTACTTC. Translated: CASFPDSRETQYF.

The chain uses TRBV27 and TRBJ1-1; D perhaps matches TRBD1 (6 bases). V was clipped by 4 bases and J by 2 bases, with 11 bases between them. Germline CDR1 and CDR2: MNHEY and SMNVEV (reference sequence). The CDR3 sequence is 14 residues long. The CDR3 region is CASSSTGLNTEAFF. In nucleotides, the CDR3 is TGTGCCAGCAGTTCAACAGGGCTAAACACTGAAGCTTTCTTT.

This clone was detected only once. This chain connects TRBV29-1 to TRBJ2-5; 9 nucleotides match TRBD1. From germline, CDR1 is SQVTM and CDR2 ANQGSEA. The junction had 10 bases not matched to a gene; V was cut back by 8 bases and J by 0 bases. The CDR3 has 15 residues. CDR3 nucleotide sequence: TGCAGCATTTCCTCCGGGACAGGGTACCAAGAGACCCAGTACTTC. Protein sequence: CSISSGTGYQETQYF.

The chain is built from TRBV28 and TRBJ2-3; possibly TRBD2 for D (8 bases). The germline V gene encodes CDR1 MDHEN and CDR2 SYDVKM. V was trimmed by 6 bases and J by 2 bases, leaving 15 bases between them. CDR3 length equals 15 residues. The chain's CDR3 is CASRSGGTDTDTQYF. CDR3 nucleotide sequence: TGTGCCAGCAGATCGGGAGGGACAGACACAGATACGCAGTATTTT.

The chain's CDR3 is CASSPLEDSPLHF. The CDR3 DNA is TGCGCCAGCAGCCCCTTAGAGGATTCACCCCTCCACTTT. The chain uses TRBV5-1 and TRBJ1-6; D is unresolved. V was clipped by 4 bases and J by 8 bases, with 10 bases between them. The CDR3 consists of 13 residues. Per the germline V gene, CDR1 is SGHRS and CDR2 is YFSETQ.

This chain uses TRBV23-1 with TRBJ1-5, with a possible D match to TRBD1 (6 bases). TRBV23-1 is an ORF, with its function uncertain. There are 16 residues in the CDR3. V gave up 0 bases and J gave up 6 bases, with 15 bases separating them. As DNA, the CDR3 is TGCGCCAGCAGTCAATCGCCCAGGGGATGGGTTCAGCCCCAGCATTTT. It translates to CASSQSPRGWVQPQHF.

This chain joins TRBV7-2 and TRBJ1-4; the D is unclear. The CDR3 length is 15 residues. V gave up 5 bases and J gave up 3 bases, with 13 bases separating them. Germline loops: CDR1 SGHTA, CDR2 FQGNSA. The CDR3 sequence is CASSPTGLANEKLFF. The CDR3 bases are TGTGCCAGCAGCCCTACGGGGTTGGCTAATGAAAAACTGTTTTTT.

This clone occurred once. The V gene is TRBV28, the J gene TRBJ1-1, with D hard to call. Germline V CDR1 and CDR2: MDHEN, SYDVKM. V lost 10 bases to trimming and J lost 1 base, with 13 bases between them. The CDR3 runs 13 residues. The CDR3 bases are TGTGCCACCAAAGAGGGAGGGAACACTGAAGCTTTCTTT. It codes for CATKEGGNTEAFF.

The V gene is TRBV5-8, the J gene TRBJ2-6; 10 bases match TRBD2. The CDR3 is 18 residues long. Germline CDR1 SGHTS, CDR2 YDEGEE. After removal of 0 bases from V and 2 bases from J, the junction contained 5 bases not matched to a gene. CDR3 sequence reads: CASSLELSGRTGANVLTF. CDR3 nucleotide sequence: TGTGCCAGCAGCTTGGAGCTTAGCGGGAGGACTGGGGCCAACGTCCTGACTTTC.

The V gene is TRBV5-1, the J gene TRBJ1-1, with no clear D. V lost 0 bases, J lost 3 bases, and 6 bases lay in between. The germline gives CDR1 SGHRS, CDR2 YFSETQ. CDR3 size: 13 residues. The DNA for the CDR3 is TGCGCCAGCAGCTTGGGTAGAGACACTGAAGCTTTCTTT. Its translation: CASSLGRDTEAFF.

This clone occurred once. The chain has TRBV7-3 and TRBJ2-5; weak D call: TRBD1 (7 bases). The CDR3 runs to 14 residues. Germline V gene lookup returns CDR1 SGHTA and CDR2 FQGTGA. V was cut by 5 bases and J by 5 bases, with 15 bases left in between. The chain's CDR3 is CASSPTGRSETQYF. The DNA for the CDR3 is TGTGCCAGCAGCCCGACAGGGAGGTCGGAGACCCAGTACTTC.

Remarks on this clone: At one end, the junction sequence differs from germline, possibly due to a read error. The rearrangement joins TRBV19 to TRBJ2-7; 7 bases are a match to TRBD1. Germline V gives CDR1 LNHDA, CDR2 SQIVND (reference sequence). This CDR3 comprises 15 residues. The CDR3 coding sequence is TGTGCCAGTAGTCGGGACAGAACTTCTACCTACGGGCAGTACTTC. Its protein product is CASSRDRTSTYGQYF.

In DNA, the CDR3 is TGTGCCAGCTCACCACGGACAGGATTCTACGAGCAGTACTTC. It is translated as CASSPRTGFYEQYF. This chain joins TRBV18 and TRBJ2-7; TRBD1 aligns across 7 bases. Looked up from germline, CDR1 is KGHSH and CDR2 is LQKENI. The CDR3 is made up of 14 amino acids. Losses at the gene ends were 1 base for V and 3 bases for J; bases not matched to a gene: 3.

This chain connects TRBV6-5 to TRBJ2-3; the D is unclear. The CDR3 totals 12 residues. V was cut by 6 bases and J by 4 bases, with 8 bases left in between. The germline CDR1 and CDR2 sequences are MNHEY and SVGAGI. The CDR3 DNA reads TGTGCCAGCAGCGAGGTCGCAGATACGCAGTATTTT. It codes for CASSEVADTQYF.

This chain connects TRBV6-5 to TRBJ2-1; TRBD2 matches 7 bases. The ends lost 5 bases at V and 5 bases at J; junction bases unmatched: 6. Germline loops: CDR1 MNHEY, CDR2 SVGAGI. The CDR3 length is 14 residues. The CDR3 protein is CASSLAETNNEQFF. The CDR3, as DNA: TGTGCCAGCAGTCTAGCGGAGACTAACAATGAGCAGTTCTTC.

The gene calls are TRBV28 and TRBJ2-3; 13 positions agree with TRBD2. This CDR3 has 17 amino acids. Germline-derived CDR1 and CDR2 are MDHEN and SYDVKM. V was clipped by 6 bases and J by 2 bases; unmatched bases: 8. CDR3 amino acids: CASSPPGLAGNTDTQYF. The DNA for the CDR3 is TGTGCCAGCAGCCCCCCGGGACTAGCGGGAAACACAGATACGCAGTATTTT.

The V and J genes are TRBV3-1 (or the pseudogene TRBV3-2) and TRBJ1-3; D not certain. The ends were cut back, 4 bases at V and 0 bases at J, with 10 bases in the middle. This CDR3 region has 15 residues. The V gene's germline CDR1 is LGHDT and CDR2 YNNKEL (reference sequence). The CDR3: CASSPQAFSGNTIYF. The CDR3 bases are TGTGCCAGCAGCCCTCAAGCATTCTCTGGAAACACCATATATTTT.

This chain connects TRBV6-5 to TRBJ1-3; TRBD1 agrees at 9 bases. The CDR3 extends over 14 amino acids. V was clipped by 7 bases and J by 0 bases; unmatched bases: 1. Germline V gene sequence: CDR1 MNHEY, CDR2 SVGAGI. This CDR3 reads CASKQGASGNTIYF. CDR3 nucleotides: TGTGCCAGCAAACAGGGGGCCTCTGGAAACACCATATATTTT.

The V call is TRBV28, the J call TRBJ2-7; D is possibly TRBD1 (6 bases). The germline gives CDR1 MDHEN, CDR2 SYDVKM. V was pared by 7 bases and J by 5 bases, with 21 bases between. The CDR3 contains 15 residues. The CDR3 region has the DNA TGTGCCAGCAAGGAACGTGGGGGCGGATGGGACGAGCAGTACTTC. The encoded protein is CASKERGGGWDEQYF. Using reference TRBV28 and TRBJ2-7 for the parts outside the CDR3, the full variable domain is DVKVTQSSRYLVKRTGEKVFLECVQDMDHENMFWYRQDPGLGLRLIYFSYDVKMKEKGDIPEGYSVSREKKERFSLILESASTNQTSMYLCASKERGGGWDEQYFGPGTRLTVT.

Worth noting for this clone: The same CDR3 is also encoded by other DNA sequences in this sample. The DNA for the CDR3 is TGTGCCAGCAGCGTCGGGACAGGAACCTACGAGCAGTACTTC. Encoded protein: CASSVGTGTYEQYF. The chain employs TRBV9 and TRBJ2-7; 8 nucleotides align to TRBD1. After removal of 2 bases from V and 2 bases from J, the junction contained 3 bases not matched to a gene. CDR1 and CDR2 from the germline V gene are SGDLS and YYNGEE. This CDR3 spans 14 amino acids.

The CDR3 loop reads CASSFEGRASYEQYF. CDR3 DNA: TGTGCCAGCAGCTTTGAAGGGAGGGCCTCCTACGAGCAGTACTTC. The chain uses TRBV5-4 and TRBJ2-7, with TRBD2 matching 7 bases. CDR1 and CDR2 from the germline V gene are SGHNT and YYREEE (reference sequence). V was clipped by 2 bases and J by 0 bases; unmatched bases: 5. The CDR3 sequence is 15 residues long.

This clone was seen only once. This rearrangement joins TRBV27 to TRBJ1-5; 8 bases match TRBD1. This CDR3 comprises 15 residues. The J segment lost 7 bases and the V segment lost 4 bases, leaving 9 bases of the junction unmatched. Germline CDR1 MNHEY, CDR2 SMNVEV (reference sequence). CDR3 DNA sequence: TGTGCCAGCAGTTCCGACAGGGGAGAGGACCAGCCCCAGCATTTT. This encodes CASSSDRGEDQPQHF.

The chain has TRBV7-3 and TRBJ2-7; 7 bases line up with TRBD2. Germline CDR1 is SGHTA and CDR2 is FQGTGA. This CDR3 comprises 15 residues. Trimming cost V 0 bases and J 0 bases; bases outside gene matches: 2. The CDR3 nucleotides are TGTGCCAGCAGCTTAACTCGGACTAGCTCCTACGAGCAGTACTTC. As protein: CASSLTRTSSYEQYF.

The CDR3 nucleotides read TGCGCCAGCAGCCACGGCAGGTCCTACGAGCAGTACTTC. Protein sequence: CASSHGRSYEQYF. The gene calls are TRBV4-1 and TRBJ2-7; D is undetermined. The CDR3 is made up of 13 amino acids. The germline gives CDR1 MGHRA, CDR2 YSYEKL. Trimming removed 3 bases from V and 1 base from J, with 7 bases in between.

In this sample, this clone turned up once. The rearrangement links TRBV7-9 to TRBJ2-1, with D possibly being TRBD2 (6 bases). The germline CDR1 and CDR2 sequences are SEHNR and FQNEAQ (reference sequence). CDR3 length equals 13 residues. Trimming left V 5 bases short and J 8 bases short, with 13 bases between. The CDR3 nucleotides are TGTGCCAGCAGCCTCGGGGGACGGGATGAGCAGTTCTTC. Translation: CASSLGGRDEQFF.

Points on this clone: Relative to the germline gene, one junction end is altered; a read error may explain this. V is TRBV7-7 and J is TRBJ2-3; D gene ambiguous. The CDR3 is 15 residues long. CDR1 and CDR2 (germline): SSHAT, FNYEAQ (reference sequence). The CDR3 reads CASSKTGSFTDTQYF. DNA of the CDR3: TGTGCTAGCAGCAAAACCGGGTCCTTCACAGATACGCAGTATTTT.